This T cell receptor beta chain was captured in a study of blood T cell repertoires in COVID-19. Study-wide background: The study drew acute and convalescent COVID-19 samples from the United States, Italy and Spain. Sample material is recorded as cDNA or gDNA derived from T cells, B-cell-depleted T cells, or PBMCs.

CDR1 is MDHEN, CDR2 SYDVKM, per germline. The V end lost 2 bases, the J end lost 3 bases, and 11 bases lay between the germline ends. CDR3 size: 14 residues. Original data processing: Estimation of nucleated cell counts relied on the amplification of reference gene primers. Sequencing used immunoSEQ multiplex PCR; TCRdb keeps in-frame clones, though not all of them. V, J and clone size reflect that table, while D and trimming were determined from the DNA. The table records almost 300,000 clones, around 87% of them present only once. The TCR comes from a man aged 65-85 years with acute or convalescent COVID-19. The gene calls are TRBV28 and TRBJ2-7, with a tentative D call TRBD1 (5 bases). Material: peripheral blood. In DNA, the CDR3 is TGTGCCAGCAGTTTAAACAACCAGGGCTACGAGCAGTACTTC. Residues: CASSLNNQGYEQYF.